The clone carrying this TCR beta chain occurred a few times. These data belong to a study of T cells in Graves' hyperthyroidism and ophthalmopathy. Germline V gene lookup returns CDR1 KGHDR and CDR2 SFDVKD. This CDR3 spans 13 amino acids. Trimming stripped 5 bases from V and 3 bases from J, with 10 bases between. It was RNA transcripts that yielded the amplified TCR beta CDR3 regions. Researchers ran a first-round RT-PCR on the TCR CDR3 using the HTBI primer set. Using its own MiXCR run on the multiplex PCR reads, TCRdb lists one record per CDR3 protein. The data contain 550,000 to 700,000 distinct CDR3 sequences, under 15% of them seen just once; the ten biggest clones take up around 4%.

The source is a woman aged 40-49 years with Graves' ophthalmopathy. This chain uses TRBV24-1 with TRBJ2-7; D is possibly TRBD2 (5 bases). Specimen: blood. For the CDR3, the DNA is TGTGCCACCAGTGCGGGGTCTAACTACGAGCAGTACTTC. Translation gives CATSAGSNYEQYF.